This TCR beta chain derives from a study of shared clonotypes between healthy human individuals. The assay was run at deep level. This table comes from immunoSEQ multiplex PCR, and its TCRdb copy is limited to in-frame clones, with some not included. This table has roughly 2,000,000 clones, around 96% appearing once. As defined, naive CD8 cells were CD45RO-negative and positively selected for CCR7, with terminally differentiated effector memory CD45RA+ cells excluded. The V end lost 3 bases, the J end lost 6 bases, and 6 bases lay between the germline ends. CDR1 is MDHEN and CDR2 is SYDVKM in the germline V gene. The CDR3 extends over 12 amino acids. Notes on this clone: The antigen is unknown.

Study-level results: Sharing across several donors was seen in 4.5% to 6.5% of naive CD4 clonotypes.

Specimen: naive CD8+ T cells sorted from blood. The receptor's source is a young man in good health. The V and J genes are TRBV28 and TRBJ1-5; no clear D. The CDR3 sequence: CASSFVIQPQHF. The CDR3, as DNA: TGTGCCAGCAGTTTTGTGATTCAGCCCCAGCATTTT.